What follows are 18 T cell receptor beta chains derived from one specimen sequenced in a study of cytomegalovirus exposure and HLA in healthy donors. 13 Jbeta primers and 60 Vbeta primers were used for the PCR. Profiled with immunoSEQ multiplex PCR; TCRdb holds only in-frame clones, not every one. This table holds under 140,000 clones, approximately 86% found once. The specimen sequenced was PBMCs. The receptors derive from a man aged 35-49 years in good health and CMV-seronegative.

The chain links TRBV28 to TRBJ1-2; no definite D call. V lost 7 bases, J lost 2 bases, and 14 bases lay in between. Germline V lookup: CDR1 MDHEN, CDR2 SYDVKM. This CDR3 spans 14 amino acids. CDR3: CASTPQGGNYGYTF. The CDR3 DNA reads TGTGCCAGCACCCCCCAAGGCGGAAACTATGGCTACACCTTC.

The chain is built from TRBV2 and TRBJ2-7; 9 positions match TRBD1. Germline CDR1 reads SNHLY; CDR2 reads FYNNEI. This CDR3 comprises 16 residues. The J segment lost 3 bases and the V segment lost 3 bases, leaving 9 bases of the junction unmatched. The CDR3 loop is CASSDRGDRAVYEQYF. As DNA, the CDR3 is TGTGCCAGCAGTGACAGGGGGGACAGGGCGGTCTACGAGCAGTACTTC.

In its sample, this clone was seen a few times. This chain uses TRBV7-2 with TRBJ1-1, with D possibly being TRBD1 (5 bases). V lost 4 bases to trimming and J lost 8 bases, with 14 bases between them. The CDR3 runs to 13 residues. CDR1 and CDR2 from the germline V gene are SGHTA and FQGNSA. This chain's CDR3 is CASSSRGVAEAFF. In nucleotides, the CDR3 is TGTGCCAGCAGCTCCCGGGGGGTAGCCGAAGCTTTCTTT.

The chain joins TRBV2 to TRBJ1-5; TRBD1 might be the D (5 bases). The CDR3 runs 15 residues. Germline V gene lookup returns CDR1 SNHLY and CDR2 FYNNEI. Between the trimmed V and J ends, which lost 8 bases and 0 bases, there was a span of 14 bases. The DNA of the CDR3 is TGTGCCAGCGGGGGGGTAGGTGATAGCAATCAGCCCCAGCATTTT. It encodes CASGGVGDSNQPQHF. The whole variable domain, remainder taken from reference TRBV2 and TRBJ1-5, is EPEVTQTPSHQVTQMGQEVILRCVPISNHLYFYWYRQILGQKVEFLVSFYNNEISEKSEIFDDQFSVERPDGSNFTLKIRSTKLEDSAMYFCASGGVGDSNQPQHFGDGTRLSIL.

The CDR3 sequence is CASSNRQGHYGYTF. The CDR3 DNA follows: TGCGCCAGCAGCAATAGACAGGGGCACTATGGCTACACCTTC. The gene calls are TRBV5-1 and TRBJ1-2, with 8 positions matching TRBD1. Germline-derived CDR1 and CDR2 are SGHRS and YFSETQ. The CDR3 contains 14 residues. V gave up 4 bases and J gave up 3 bases; unmatched junction bases: 5.

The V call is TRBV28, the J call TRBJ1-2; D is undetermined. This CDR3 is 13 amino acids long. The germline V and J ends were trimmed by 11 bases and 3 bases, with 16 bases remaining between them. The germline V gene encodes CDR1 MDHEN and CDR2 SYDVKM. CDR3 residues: CAAFTTGYYGYTF. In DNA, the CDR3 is TGTGCCGCCTTCACGACTGGGTACTATGGCTACACCTTC.

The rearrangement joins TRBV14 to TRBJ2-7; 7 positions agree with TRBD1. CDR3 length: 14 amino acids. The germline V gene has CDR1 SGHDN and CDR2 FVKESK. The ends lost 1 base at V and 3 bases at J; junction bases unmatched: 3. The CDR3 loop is CASSQVAGGYEQYF. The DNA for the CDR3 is TGTGCCAGCAGCCAAGTCGCAGGGGGCTACGAGCAGTACTTC.

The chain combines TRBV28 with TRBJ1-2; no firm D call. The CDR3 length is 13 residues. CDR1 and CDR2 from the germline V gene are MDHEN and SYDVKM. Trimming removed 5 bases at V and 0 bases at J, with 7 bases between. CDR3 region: CASSLVPNYGYTF. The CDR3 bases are TGTGCCAGCAGTCTAGTCCCTAACTATGGCTACACCTTC.

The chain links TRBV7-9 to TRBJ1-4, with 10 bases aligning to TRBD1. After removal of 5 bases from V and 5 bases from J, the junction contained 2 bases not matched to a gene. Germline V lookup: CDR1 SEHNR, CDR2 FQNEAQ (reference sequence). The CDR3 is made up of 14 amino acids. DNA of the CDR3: TGTGCCAGCAGCGTGGGACAGGGGAATGAAAAACTGTTTTTT. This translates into CASSVGQGNEKLFF.

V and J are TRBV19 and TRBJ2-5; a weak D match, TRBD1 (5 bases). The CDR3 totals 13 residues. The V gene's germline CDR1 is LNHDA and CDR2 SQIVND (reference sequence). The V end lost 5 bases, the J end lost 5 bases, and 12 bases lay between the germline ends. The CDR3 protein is CASSQAGMETQYF. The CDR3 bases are TGTGCCAGTAGTCAGGCAGGGATGGAGACCCAGTACTTC. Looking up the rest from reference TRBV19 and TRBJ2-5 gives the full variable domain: DGGITQSPKYLFRKEGQNVTLSCEQNLNHDAMYWYRQDPGQGLRLIYYSQIVNDFQKGDIAEGYSVSREKKESFPLTVTSAQKNPTAFYLCASSQAGMETQYFGPGTRLLVL.

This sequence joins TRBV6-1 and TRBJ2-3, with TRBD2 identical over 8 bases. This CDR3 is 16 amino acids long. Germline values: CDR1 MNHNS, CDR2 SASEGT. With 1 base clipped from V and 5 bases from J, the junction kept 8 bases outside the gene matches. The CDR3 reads CASSEGLASNGDTQYF. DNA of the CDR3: TGTGCCAGCAGTGAAGGACTAGCGTCTAACGGAGATACGCAGTATTTT.

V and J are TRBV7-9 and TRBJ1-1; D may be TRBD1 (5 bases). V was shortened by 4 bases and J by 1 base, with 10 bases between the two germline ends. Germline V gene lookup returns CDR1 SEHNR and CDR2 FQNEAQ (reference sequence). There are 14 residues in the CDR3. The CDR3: CASSSSGGNTEAFF. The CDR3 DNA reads TGTGCCAGCAGCTCCTCCGGGGGGAACACTGAAGCTTTCTTT.

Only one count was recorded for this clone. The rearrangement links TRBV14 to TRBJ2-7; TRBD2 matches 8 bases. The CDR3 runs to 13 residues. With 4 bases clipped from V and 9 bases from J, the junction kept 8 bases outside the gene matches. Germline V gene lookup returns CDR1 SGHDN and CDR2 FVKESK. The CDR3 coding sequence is TGTGCCAGCAGCCTAGCGGGGAGTAGGTGGCAGTACTTC. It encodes CASSLAGSRWQYF. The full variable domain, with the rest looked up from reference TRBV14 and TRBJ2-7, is EAGVTQFPSHSVIEKGQTVTLRCDPISGHDNLYWYRRVMGKEIKFLLHFVKESKQDESGMPNNRFLAERTGGTYSTLKVQPAELEDSGVYFCASSLAGSRWQYFGPGTRLTVT.

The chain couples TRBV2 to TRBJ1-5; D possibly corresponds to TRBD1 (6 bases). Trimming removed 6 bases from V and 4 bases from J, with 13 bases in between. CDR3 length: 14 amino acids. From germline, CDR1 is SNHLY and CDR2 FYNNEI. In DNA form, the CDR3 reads TGTGCCAGCAGAATGGGACATTTGAATCAGCCCCAGCATTTT. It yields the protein CASRMGHLNQPQHF.

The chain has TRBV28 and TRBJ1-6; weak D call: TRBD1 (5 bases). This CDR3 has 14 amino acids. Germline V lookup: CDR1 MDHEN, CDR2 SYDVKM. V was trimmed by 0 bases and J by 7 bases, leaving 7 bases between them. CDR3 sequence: CASSLWTANSPLHF. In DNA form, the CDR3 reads TGTGCCAGCAGTTTATGGACAGCCAATTCACCCCTCCACTTT.

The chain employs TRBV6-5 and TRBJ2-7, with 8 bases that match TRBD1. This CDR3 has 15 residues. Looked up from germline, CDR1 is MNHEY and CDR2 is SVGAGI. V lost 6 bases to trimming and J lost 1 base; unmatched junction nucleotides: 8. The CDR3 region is CASRPTGASSYEQYF. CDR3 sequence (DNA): TGTGCCAGCAGACCGACAGGGGCGTCTTCCTACGAGCAGTACTTC.

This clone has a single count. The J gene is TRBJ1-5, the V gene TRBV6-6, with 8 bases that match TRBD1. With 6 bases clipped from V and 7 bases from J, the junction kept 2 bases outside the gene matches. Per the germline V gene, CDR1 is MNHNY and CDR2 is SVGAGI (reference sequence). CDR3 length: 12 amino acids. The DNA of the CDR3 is TGTGCCAGCAGCCCAGGGGGCCAGCCCCAGCATTTT. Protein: CASSPGGQPQHF.

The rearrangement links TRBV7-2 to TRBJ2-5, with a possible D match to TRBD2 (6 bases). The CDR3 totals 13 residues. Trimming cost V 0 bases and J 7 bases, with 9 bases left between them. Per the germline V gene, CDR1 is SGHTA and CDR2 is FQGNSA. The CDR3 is CASSLAEGRTQYF. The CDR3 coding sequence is TGTGCCAGCAGCTTAGCGGAGGGGCGGACCCAGTACTTC.